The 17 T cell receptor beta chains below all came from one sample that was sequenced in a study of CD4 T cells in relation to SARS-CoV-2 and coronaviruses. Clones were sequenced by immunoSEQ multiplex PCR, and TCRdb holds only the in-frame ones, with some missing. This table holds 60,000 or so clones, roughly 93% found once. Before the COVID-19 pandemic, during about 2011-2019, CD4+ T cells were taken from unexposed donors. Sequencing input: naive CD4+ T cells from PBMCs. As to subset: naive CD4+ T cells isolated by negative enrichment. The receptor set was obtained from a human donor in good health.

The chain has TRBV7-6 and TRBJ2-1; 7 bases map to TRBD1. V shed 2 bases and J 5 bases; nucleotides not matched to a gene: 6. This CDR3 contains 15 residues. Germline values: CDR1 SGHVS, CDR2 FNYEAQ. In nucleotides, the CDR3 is TGTGCCAGCAGCTTACAGGGGGAACTAAACAATGAGCAGTTCTTC. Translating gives CASSLQGELNNEQFF. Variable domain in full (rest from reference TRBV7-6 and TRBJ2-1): GAGVSQSPRYKVTKRGQDVALRCDPISGHVSLYWYRQALGQGPEFLTYFNYEAQQDKSGLPNDRFSAERPEGSISTLTIQRTEQRDSAMYRCASSLQGELNNEQFFGPGTRLTVL.

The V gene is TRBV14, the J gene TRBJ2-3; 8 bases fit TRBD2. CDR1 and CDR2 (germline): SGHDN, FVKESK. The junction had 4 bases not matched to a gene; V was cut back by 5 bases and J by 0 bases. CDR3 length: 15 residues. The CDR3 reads CASSTSGGSTDTQYF. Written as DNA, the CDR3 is TGTGCCAGCAGCACAAGCGGGGGAAGCACAGATACGCAGTATTTT.

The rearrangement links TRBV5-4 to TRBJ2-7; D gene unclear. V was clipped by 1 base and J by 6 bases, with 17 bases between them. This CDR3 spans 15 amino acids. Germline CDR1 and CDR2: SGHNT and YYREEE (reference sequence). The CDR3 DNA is TGTGCCAGCAGCTTGAATGCCTTATCGGTGGGCGAGCAGTACTTC. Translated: CASSLNALSVGEQYF. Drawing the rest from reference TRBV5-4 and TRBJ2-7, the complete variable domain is ETGVTQSPTHLIKTRGQQVTLRCSSQSGHNTVSWYQQALGQGPQFIFQYYREEENGRGNFPPRFSGLQFPNYSSELNVNALELDDSALYLCASSLNALSVGEQYFGPGTRLTVT.

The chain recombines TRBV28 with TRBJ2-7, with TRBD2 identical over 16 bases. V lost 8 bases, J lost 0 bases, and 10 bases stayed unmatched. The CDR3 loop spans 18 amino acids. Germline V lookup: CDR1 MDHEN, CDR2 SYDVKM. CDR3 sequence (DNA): TGTGCCAGCTGTCCCGGGACTAGCGGGAGGGTCGCCTCCTACGAGCAGTACTTC. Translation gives CASCPGTSGRVASYEQYF.

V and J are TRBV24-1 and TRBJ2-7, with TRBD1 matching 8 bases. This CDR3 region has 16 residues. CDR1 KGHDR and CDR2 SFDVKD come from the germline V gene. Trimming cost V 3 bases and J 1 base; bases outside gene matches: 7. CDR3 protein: CATSDPSGTGSYEQYF. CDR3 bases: TGTGCCACCAGTGATCCATCCGGGACAGGTTCCTACGAGCAGTACTTC.

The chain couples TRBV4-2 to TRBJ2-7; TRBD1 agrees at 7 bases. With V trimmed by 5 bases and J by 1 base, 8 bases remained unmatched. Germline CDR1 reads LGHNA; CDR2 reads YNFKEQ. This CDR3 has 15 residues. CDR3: CASSGAGTASYEQYF. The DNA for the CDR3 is TGTGCCAGCAGCGGCGCCGGGACAGCTTCCTACGAGCAGTACTTC.

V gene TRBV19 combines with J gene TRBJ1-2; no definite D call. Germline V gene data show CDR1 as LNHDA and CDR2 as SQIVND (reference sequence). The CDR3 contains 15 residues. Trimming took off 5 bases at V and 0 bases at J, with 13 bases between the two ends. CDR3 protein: CASSFSVGSNYGYTF. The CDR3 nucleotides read TGTGCCAGTAGTTTCTCTGTAGGCTCTAACTATGGCTACACCTTC.

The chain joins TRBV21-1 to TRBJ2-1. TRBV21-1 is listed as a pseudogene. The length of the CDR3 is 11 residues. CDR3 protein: CASSKVNEQFF. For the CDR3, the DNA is TGTGCCAGCAGCAAGGTAAATGAGCAGTTCTTC.

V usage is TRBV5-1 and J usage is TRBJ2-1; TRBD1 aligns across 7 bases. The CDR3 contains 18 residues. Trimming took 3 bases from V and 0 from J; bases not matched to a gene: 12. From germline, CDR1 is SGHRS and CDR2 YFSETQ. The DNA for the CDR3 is TGCGCCAGCAGCTCCTTAAAATCCAGGGGGTACTCCTACAATGAGCAGTTCTTC. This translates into CASSSLKSRGYSYNEQFF.

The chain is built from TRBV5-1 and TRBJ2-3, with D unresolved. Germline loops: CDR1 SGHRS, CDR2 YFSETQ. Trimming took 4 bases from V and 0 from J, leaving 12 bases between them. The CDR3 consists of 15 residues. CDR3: CASSETASSTDTQYF. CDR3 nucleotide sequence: TGCGCCAGCAGCGAAACAGCGTCTAGCACAGATACGCAGTATTTT.

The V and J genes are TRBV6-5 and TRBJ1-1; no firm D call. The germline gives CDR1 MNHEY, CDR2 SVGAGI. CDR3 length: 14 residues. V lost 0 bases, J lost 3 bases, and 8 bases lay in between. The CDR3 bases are TGTGCCAGCAGTTACTCTTCCGGATACACTGAAGCTTTCTTT. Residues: CASSYSSGYTEAFF.

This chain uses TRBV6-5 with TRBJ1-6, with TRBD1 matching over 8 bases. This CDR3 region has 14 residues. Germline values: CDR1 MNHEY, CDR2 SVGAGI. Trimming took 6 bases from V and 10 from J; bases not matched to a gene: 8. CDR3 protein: CASRGGQGNSPLHF. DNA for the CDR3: TGTGCCAGCAGGGGAGGACAGGGAAACTCACCCCTCCACTTT.

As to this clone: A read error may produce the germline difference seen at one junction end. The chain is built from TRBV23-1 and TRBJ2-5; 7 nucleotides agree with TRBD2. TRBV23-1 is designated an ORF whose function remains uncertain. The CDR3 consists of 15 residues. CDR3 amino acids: CAGSQLGGVWETQYF. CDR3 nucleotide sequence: TGCGCCGGCAGTCAATTGGGGGGGGTGTGGGAGACCCAGTACTTC.

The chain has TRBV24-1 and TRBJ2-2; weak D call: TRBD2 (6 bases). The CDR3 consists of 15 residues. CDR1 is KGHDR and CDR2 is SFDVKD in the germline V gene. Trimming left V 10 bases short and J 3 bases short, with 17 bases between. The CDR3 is CATGTPGAYTGELFF. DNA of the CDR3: TGTGCCACTGGAACTCCGGGAGCTTACACCGGGGAGCTGTTTTTT.

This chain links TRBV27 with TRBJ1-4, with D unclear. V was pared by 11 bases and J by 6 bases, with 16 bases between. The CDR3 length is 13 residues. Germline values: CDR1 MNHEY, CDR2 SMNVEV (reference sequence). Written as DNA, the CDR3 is TGTGCCTCCCGGCCGGGGATGGATGAAAAACTGTTTTTT. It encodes CASRPGMDEKLFF.

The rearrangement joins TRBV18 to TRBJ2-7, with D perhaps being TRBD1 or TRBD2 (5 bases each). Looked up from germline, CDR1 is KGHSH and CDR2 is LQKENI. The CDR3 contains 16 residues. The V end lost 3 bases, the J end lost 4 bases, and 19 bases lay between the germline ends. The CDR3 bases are TGTGCCAGCTCACCCCCCCCTCAGAGGGGCTATTACGAGCAGTACTTC. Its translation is CASSPPPQRGYYEQYF.

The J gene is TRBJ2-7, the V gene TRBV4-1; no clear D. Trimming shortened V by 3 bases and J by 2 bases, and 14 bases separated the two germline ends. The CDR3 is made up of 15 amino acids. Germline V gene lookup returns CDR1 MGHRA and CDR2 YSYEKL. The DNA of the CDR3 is TGCGCCAGCAGCCACGATCGGCAGTCTCCCTACGAGCAGTACTTC. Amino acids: CASSHDRQSPYEQYF.